What follows is one TCR beta chain and its context. Antigen specificity is unknown. PCR was performed using 60 Vbeta and 13 Jbeta primers. TCRdb keeps only in-frame clones here, not all; method: immunoSEQ multiplex PCR. Of approximately 160,000 clones in the sample, around 78% were seen once. This sample stems from a study of cytomegalovirus exposure and HLA in healthy donors. Study as a whole: Researchers found that about 84% of a few hundred genotyped donors fell within the Caucasian-associated ancestry cluster.

Study results and limitations: Reports indicate that TCR beta sequences accurately predicted the HLA-A and HLA-B alleles of most subjects.

The clonotype comes from a female donor in good health and CMV-seronegative. The sample comprised PBMCs.

The CDR3: CASSPTGGLAEAFF. For the CDR3, the DNA is TGTGCCAGCAGCCCAACGGGGGGCCTCGCTGAAGCTTTCTTT. The chain carries TRBV4-2 and TRBJ1-1; the D gene is possibly TRBD1 (6 bases). V was cut by 4 bases and J by 6 bases, with 15 bases left in between. Germline loops: CDR1 LGHNA, CDR2 YNFKEQ. The CDR3 totals 14 residues.